These T cell receptor beta chains were read from a single sample in a study of cytomegalovirus exposure and HLA in healthy donors. Sequenced by immunoSEQ multiplex PCR; TCRdb stores in-frame clones only, minus some. The sample has about 170,000 clones, under 90% seen once. Sample: PBMCs. The origin of the receptors is a young man in good health and CMV-seronegative. CDR3s include the opening cysteine and the closing phenylalanine or tryptophan. D genes are given only for firm matches. Clone size is not always given. Where it is, it says once, few, many or a class for expanded clones.

d_gene	abundance	v_gene	j_gene	CDR3nt	CDR3aa
TRBD2	-	TRBV5-6	TRBJ2-5	TGTGCCAGCAGCTTGGCGCTAGCGGGAGGGGAGACCCAGTACTTC	CASSLALAGGETQYF
-	-	TRBV6-5	TRBJ2-1	TGTGCCAGCAGTTACGGAGGACTGAACAATGAGCAGTTCTTC	CASSYGGLNNEQFF
TRBD1	-	TRBV28	TRBJ2-3	TGTGCCAGCAGTCCGGGACAGATGGAGACAGATACGCAGTATTTT	CASSPGQMETDTQYF
TRBD1	-	TRBV28	TRBJ1-4	TGTGCCATCGGGACAGGGGGCAATGATGAAAAACTGTTTTTT	CAIGTGGNDEKLFF
-	-	TRBV6-1	TRBJ1-2	TGTGCCAGCAATAGCCCGTCCGTTACTTATGGCTACACCTTC	CASNSPSVTYGYTF
-	-	TRBV29-1	TRBJ2-3	TGCAGCGTTTCCCCCCGCCCAAGGGGAGATACGCAGTATTTT	CSVSPRPRGDTQYF
TRBD1	-	TRBV7-2	TRBJ2-4	TGTGCCAGCAGCTTTAGGTGGACAGGTTTCAAAAACATTCAGTACTTC	CASSFRWTGFKNIQYF
-	-	TRBV7-9	TRBJ2-3	TGTGCCAGCAGCTTAAGGTCGGGATCAGATACGCAGTATTTT	CASSLRSGSDTQYF
-	-	TRBV7-8	TRBJ1-3	TGTGCCAGCAGCATACAGACGCACTCTGGAAACACCATATATTTT	CASSIQTHSGNTIYF
TRBD2	-	TRBV5-4	TRBJ2-3	TGTGCCAGCAGGCCGGGGGGGCCTTACACAGATACGCAGTATTTT	CASRPGGPYTDTQYF
-	-	TRBV5-4	TRBJ2-2	TGTGCCAGCAGCACAACCGGGGAGCTGTTTTTT	CASSTTGELFF
TRBD2	-	TRBV6-1	TRBJ2-1	TGTGCCAGCAGTGACAGGGTACTAGCGGGAGGGCCCTACAATGAGCAGTTCTTC	CASSDRVLAGGPYNEQFF
TRBD2	-	TRBV27	TRBJ2-7	TGTGCCAGCAGCCCCTCGGGGGGGCTCTACGAGCAGTACTTC	CASSPSGGLYEQYF
-	-	TRBV19	TRBJ2-5	TGTGCCAGTAGTAAAATTTCGGGTCACCCGATGGAGACCCAGTACTTC	CASSKISGHPMETQYF
-	few	TRBV6-5	TRBJ1-4	TGTGCCACCCCCCAGGCTACTAATGAAAAACTGTTTTTT	CATPQATNEKLFF
-	once	TRBV29-1	TRBJ2-7	TGCAGCGCCGAGGGGGACTACGAGCAGTACTTC	CSAEGDYEQYF
TRBD2	-	TRBV7-9	TRBJ2-3	TGTTCCAGCAGCTCCGGGACTAGCGTTCATTATTTT	CSSSSGTSVHYF
TRBD2	-	TRBV4-1	TRBJ2-3	TGCGCCAGCAGCCAAATCGGACTAGCGGGAGGGCCCAACCCCACAGATACGCAGTATTTT	CASSQIGLAGGPNPTDTQYF
TRBD1	-	TRBV9	TRBJ1-1	TGTGCCAGCAGCGTAGGTCCGATCCAGGGGGCGCCCACTGAAGCTTTCTTT	CASSVGPIQGAPTEAFF